The 9 T cell receptor beta chains presented below share a single source sample, sequenced in a study of cytomegalovirus exposure and HLA in healthy donors. The study ran its PCR with 60 Vbeta and 13 Jbeta primers. Profiling relied on immunoSEQ multiplex PCR, and the TCRdb table lists in-frame clones only, not all of them. The data hold around 250,000 clones, with nearly 95% observed a single time. The sequenced sample was PBMCs. The receptors here all came from a girl aged 2 to 9 in good health and CMV-seronegative.

The chain couples TRBV6-5 to TRBJ2-3, with TRBD2 matching 10 bases. Trimming took 0 bases from V and 6 from J; bases not matched to a gene: 6. The CDR3 length is 16 residues. CDR1 and CDR2 (germline): MNHEY, SVGAGI. The CDR3 loop is CASSYSLAGGYDTQYF. CDR3 sequence (DNA): TGTGCCAGCAGTTACTCGTTAGCGGGAGGATATGATACGCAGTATTTT.

V is TRBV4-1 and J is TRBJ1-4; a weak D match, TRBD1 (6 bases). The CDR3 totals 16 residues. Germline V gene sequence: CDR1 MGHRA, CDR2 YSYEKL. V gave up 4 bases and J gave up 7 bases, with 19 bases separating them. The CDR3 loop reads CASSLPRQVGSEKLFF. CDR3 DNA sequence: TGCGCCAGCAGCCTTCCCCGACAGGTGGGGAGTGAAAAACTGTTTTTT.

V is TRBV30 and J is TRBJ2-6, with D perhaps TRBD2 (5 bases). Germline CDR1 is GTSNPN and CDR2 is SVGIG (reference sequence). With 0 bases removed from V and 0 bases from J, the gap between germline ends came to 18 bases. The CDR3 contains 19 residues. CDR3 sequence: CAWSVRWRQTGSGANVLTF. DNA for the CDR3: TGTGCCTGGAGTGTACGTTGGAGGCAGACCGGCTCTGGGGCCAACGTCCTGACTTTC.

V usage is TRBV6-5 and J usage is TRBJ2-1; the D is unclear. V was shortened by 3 bases and J by 7 bases, with 10 bases between the two germline ends. The length of the CDR3 is 13 residues. Germline CDR1 and CDR2: MNHEY and SVGAGI. In nucleotides, the CDR3 is TGTGCCAGCAGTTATTTCGGAGATAATGAGCAGTTCTTC. It translates to CASSYFGDNEQFF.

The chain has TRBV12-1 and TRBJ1-1; TRBD1 is the table's D call, not checked against the DNA. TRBV12-1 is termed a pseudogene. The CDR3 contains 16 residues. The CDR3 spells CASSFQQGTWDTEAFF. The CDR3 nucleotides are TGTGCCAGCAGCTTTCAACAGGGGACCTGGGACACTGAAGCTTTCTTT.

This chain links TRBV6-1 with TRBJ2-3; D is ambiguous. The V end was cut by 6 bases, the J end by 4 bases, with 14 bases between. Per the germline V gene, CDR1 is MNHNS and CDR2 is SASEGT. The CDR3 runs to 14 residues. In DNA, the CDR3 is TGTGCCAGCAGACCCTCTTTTGCGGCAGATACGCAGTATTTT. Protein: CASRPSFAADTQYF.

The V call is TRBV28, the J call TRBJ2-3; 15 positions match TRBD2. CDR1 and CDR2 (germline): MDHEN, SYDVKM. This CDR3 has 16 residues. V lost 5 bases and J lost 5; bases outside the gene matches: 5. The CDR3 DNA is TGTGCCAGCAGTCACGGACTAGCGGGGGGGCAAGATACGCAGTATTTT. The encoded protein is CASSHGLAGGQDTQYF.

This clone was seen once. The chain has TRBV19 and TRBJ2-2, with 7 bases lining up with TRBD2. The CDR3 is 15 amino acids. The germline CDR1 and CDR2 sequences are LNHDA and SQIVND (reference sequence). With 3 bases clipped from V and 7 bases from J, the junction kept 8 bases outside the gene matches. DNA for the CDR3: TGTGCCAGTAGTATCTTCACTAGCGCTGACGGGGAGCTGTTTTTT. Its translation: CASSIFTSADGELFF.

The genes are TRBV9 and TRBJ1-2; D unclear. This CDR3 spans 12 amino acids. V was clipped by 4 bases and J by 7 bases, with 11 bases between them. Germline CDR1 and CDR2: SGDLS and YYNGEE. CDR3 region: CASSPVTRGYTF. CDR3 nucleotide sequence: TGTGCCAGCAGCCCGGTCACGCGTGGCTACACCTTC.